Listed below are T cell receptor beta chains from one sample, sequenced in a study of identical twins. TCRdb re-analysed the 5' RACE reads in MiXCR, keeping a single row per CDR3 protein. The sample shows 750,000 to 950,000 distinct CDR3 sequences, roughly an eighth of them seen only once. These data were likewise used in another study, on yellow fever vaccine responses in identical twins.

The specimen was PBMCs. These receptors all stem from a woman younger than 35 in good health. The CDR3 runs from the conserved cysteine through the conserved F or W. D genes are given only for firm matches. Size is omitted from some rows. Given values are once, few, many or a class for expanded clones.

d_gene: -
v_gene: TRBV5-1
j_gene: TRBJ1-1
abundance: few
CDR3aa: CASSLGQGGAEAFF
CDR3nt: TGCGCCAGCAGCTTGGGGCAGGGTGGCGCAGAAGCTTTCTTT

d_gene: -
v_gene: TRBV12-3/TRBV12-4
j_gene: TRBJ1-2
abundance: -
CDR3aa: CASSLERPTGYTF
CDR3nt: TGTGCCAGCAGCCTAGAAAGACCGACCGGCTACACCTTC

d_gene: TRBD1
v_gene: TRBV28
j_gene: TRBJ2-5
abundance: many
CDR3aa: CASSPTGEETQYF
CDR3nt: TGTGCCAGCAGCCCGACAGGGGAAGAGACCCAGTACTTC

d_gene: -
v_gene: TRBV12-3/TRBV12-4
j_gene: TRBJ2-2
abundance: few
CDR3aa: CASSLPGSFGELFF
CDR3nt: TGTGCCAGCAGCCTCCCGGGTTCCTTCGGGGAGCTGTTTTTT

d_gene: -
v_gene: TRBV20-1
j_gene: TRBJ2-2
abundance: -
CDR3aa: CSARGGDIPRAGELFF
CDR3nt: TGCAGTGCTAGGGGAGGCGACATCCCGAGGGCCGGGGAGCTGTTTTTT

d_gene: TRBD1
v_gene: TRBV7-8
j_gene: TRBJ2-2
abundance: -
CDR3aa: CASNRQGVNTGELFF
CDR3nt: TGTGCCAGCAACCGACAGGGAGTGAACACCGGGGAGCTGTTTTTT

d_gene: -
v_gene: TRBV28
j_gene: TRBJ1-4
abundance: -
CDR3aa: CASSFGRDPTNEKLFF
CDR3nt: TGTGCCAGCAGTTTTGGTCGGGACCCAACTAATGAAAAACTGTTTTTT

d_gene: TRBD2
v_gene: TRBV4-1
j_gene: TRBJ2-3
abundance: many
CDR3aa: CASSQDRPGGGPDTQYF
CDR3nt: TGCGCCAGCAGCCAAGATAGGCCCGGCGGGGGGCCGGATACGCAGTATTTT

d_gene: TRBD1
v_gene: TRBV3-1
j_gene: TRBJ2-3
abundance: -
CDR3aa: CASSRGQATQYF
CDR3nt: TGTGCCAGCAGCCGGGGACAGGCGACGCAGTATTTT

d_gene: TRBD2
v_gene: TRBV7-8
j_gene: TRBJ2-7
abundance: -
CDR3aa: CASRALAGGLNSYEQYF
CDR3nt: TGTGCCAGCAGGGCTCTAGCGGGAGGTCTAAACTCCTACGAGCAGTACTTC

d_gene: -
v_gene: TRBV5-8
j_gene: TRBJ1-1
abundance: -
CDR3aa: CASSARVGSEAFF
CDR3nt: TGTGCCAGCAGCGCCCGTGTAGGGTCTGAAGCTTTCTTT

d_gene: TRBD1
v_gene: TRBV2
j_gene: TRBJ2-3
abundance: -
CDR3aa: CASEVRGRGTDTQYF
CDR3nt: TGTGCCAGCGAGGTTAGGGGCAGGGGGACAGATACGCAGTATTTT

d_gene: -
v_gene: TRBV10-3
j_gene: TRBJ2-6
abundance: few
CDR3aa: CAISELAAGANVLTF
CDR3nt: TGTGCCATCAGTGAGTTGGCAGCCGGGGCCAACGTCCTGACTTTC

d_gene: TRBD2
v_gene: TRBV20-1
j_gene: TRBJ2-3
abundance: few
CDR3aa: CSATPPGTGLAGMMSQYF
CDR3nt: TGCAGTGCTACCCCCCCAGGCACGGGACTAGCGGGGATGATGTCGCAGTATTTT

d_gene: -
v_gene: TRBV9
j_gene: TRBJ1-1
abundance: few
CDR3aa: CASSVSFGGTEAFF
CDR3nt: TGTGCCAGCAGCGTATCCTTCGGTGGCACTGAAGCTTTCTTT

d_gene: TRBD2
v_gene: TRBV20-1
j_gene: TRBJ2-1
abundance: -
CDR3aa: CSARRSASGRENNEQFF
CDR3nt: TGCAGTGCTAGGAGATCGGCTAGCGGGAGGGAAAACAATGAGCAGTTCTTC

d_gene: -
v_gene: TRBV20-1
j_gene: TRBJ2-3
abundance: -
CDR3aa: CSASASSTDTQYF
CDR3nt: TGCAGTGCTAGTGCGTCTAGCACAGATACGCAGTATTTT

d_gene: -
v_gene: TRBV7-6
j_gene: TRBJ2-1
abundance: -
CDR3aa: CASGGQVYGEQFF
CDR3nt: TGTGCCAGCGGGGGACAAGTATATGGTGAGCAGTTCTTC

d_gene: TRBD1
v_gene: TRBV7-2
j_gene: TRBJ1-1
abundance: -
CDR3aa: CASRMNRGLNTEAFF
CDR3nt: TGTGCCAGCAGGATGAACAGGGGGCTGAACACTGAAGCTTTCTTT

d_gene: -
v_gene: TRBV18
j_gene: TRBJ2-7
abundance: few
CDR3aa: CASSRDIYYEQYF
CDR3nt: TGTGCCAGCTCACGGGACATATACTACGAGCAGTACTTC

d_gene: -
v_gene: TRBV18
j_gene: TRBJ2-7
abundance: -
CDR3aa: CASSLRTDAYEQYF
CDR3nt: TGTGCCAGCTCACTCCGGACAGACGCCTACGAGCAGTACTTC

d_gene: TRBD2
v_gene: TRBV7-8
j_gene: TRBJ2-7
abundance: -
CDR3aa: CASSSRRTSPTLEQYF
CDR3nt: TGTGCCAGCAGCTCGAGACGGACTAGCCCGACGCTCGAGCAGTACTTC

d_gene: TRBD2
v_gene: TRBV9
j_gene: TRBJ2-1
abundance: few
CDR3aa: CASSVTTSGGAISSYNEQFF
CDR3nt: TGTGCCAGCAGCGTGACGACTAGCGGGGGGGCCATTAGCTCCTACAATGAGCAGTTCTTC

d_gene: TRBD1
v_gene: TRBV28
j_gene: TRBJ1-1
abundance: many
CDR3aa: CASSPPQGALHTEAFF
CDR3nt: TGTGCCAGCAGTCCCCCACAGGGGGCACTCCACACTGAAGCTTTCTTT

d_gene: -
v_gene: TRBV10-3
j_gene: TRBJ1-1
abundance: few
CDR3aa: CAISEGTYTEAFF
CDR3nt: TGTGCCATCAGTGAGGGGACTTACACTGAAGCTTTCTTT

d_gene: -
v_gene: TRBV7-3
j_gene: TRBJ2-3
abundance: -
CDR3aa: CASSPGPSPDTQYF
CDR3nt: TGTGCCAGCAGCCCAGGACCCAGTCCAGATACGCAGTATTTT

d_gene: -
v_gene: TRBV4-1
j_gene: TRBJ2-1
abundance: -
CDR3aa: CASSQDESGPRGNEQFF
CDR3nt: TGCGCCAGCAGCCAAGATGAATCAGGACCCCGGGGCAATGAGCAGTTCTTC

d_gene: -
v_gene: TRBV29-1
j_gene: TRBJ2-5
abundance: many
CDR3aa: CSVEFGQGQETQYF
CDR3nt: TGCAGCGTTGAGTTTGGGCAGGGACAAGAGACCCAGTACTTC

d_gene: TRBD2
v_gene: TRBV12-3/TRBV12-4
j_gene: TRBJ2-1
abundance: many
CDR3aa: CASSLTAGVSNEQFF
CDR3nt: TGTGCCAGCAGTTTGACTGCGGGAGTCTCAAATGAGCAGTTCTTC

d_gene: -
v_gene: TRBV5-1
j_gene: TRBJ2-3
abundance: -
CDR3aa: CASSLAVGDRADTQYF
CDR3nt: TGCGCCAGCAGCCTGGCTGTGGGAGATCGGGCAGATACGCAGTATTTT

d_gene: -
v_gene: TRBV10-1
j_gene: TRBJ2-3
abundance: -
CDR3aa: CASSESRPGTDTQYF
CDR3nt: TGCGCCAGCAGTGAATCCCGACCTGGGACAGATACGCAGTATTTT

d_gene: -
v_gene: TRBV6-5
j_gene: TRBJ2-1
abundance: -
CDR3aa: CASSNWDREQFF
CDR3nt: TGTGCCAGCAGCAACTGGGATCGGGAGCAGTTCTTC

d_gene: -
v_gene: TRBV29-1
j_gene: TRBJ2-3
abundance: many
CDR3aa: CSVGTTPGAADTQYF
CDR3nt: TGCAGCGTTGGAACGACCCCGGGCGCTGCAGATACGCAGTATTTT

d_gene: TRBD1
v_gene: TRBV7-9
j_gene: TRBJ2-7
abundance: many
CDR3aa: CASISQGANEQYF
CDR3nt: TGTGCCAGCATTTCCCAGGGGGCTAACGAGCAGTACTTC

d_gene: -
v_gene: TRBV20-1
j_gene: TRBJ1-5
abundance: few
CDR3aa: CSARDIRGGMDQPQHF
CDR3nt: TGCAGTGCTAGAGATATTCGGGGGGGTATGGATCAGCCCCAGCATTTT

d_gene: -
v_gene: TRBV6-1
j_gene: TRBJ2-3
abundance: few
CDR3aa: CASRTIRGTDTQYF
CDR3nt: TGTGCCAGCAGAACCATCCGGGGCACAGATACGCAGTATTTT

d_gene: TRBD2
v_gene: TRBV7-8
j_gene: TRBJ2-7
abundance: -
CDR3aa: CASSARRTRLYEQYF
CDR3nt: TGTGCCAGCAGCGCCCGACGGACTAGGCTGTACGAGCAGTACTTC

d_gene: TRBD2
v_gene: TRBV28
j_gene: TRBJ2-3
abundance: few
CDR3aa: CASSPQLAGGEADTQYF
CDR3nt: TGTGCCAGCAGTCCCCAGCTAGCGGGAGGAGAGGCAGATACGCAGTATTTT